This is a list of T cell receptor beta chains from one sample in a study of T-cell reconstitution after alpha-beta-depleted transplantation in children. In TCRdb, the PCR reads were re-called with MiXCR into one record per CDR3 protein. The sample holds roughly 670,000 distinct CDR3 sequences, 10% to 15% seen once. The starting material was PBMCs, obtained before TCRalphabeta/CD19-depleted stem cell transplant. These receptors all come from a girl between 2 and 10 years old with congenital amegakaryocytic thrombocytopenia, due to receive a stem cell transplant. Each CDR3 is given with its conserved first and last residue. D genes are given only for firm matches. Not all rows give a size; the values are once, few, many and, for expanded clones, a class.

v_gene,d_gene,abundance,j_gene,CDR3aa,CDR3nt
TRBV5-1,-,many,TRBJ2-2,CASSLTSANTGELFF,TGTGCCAGCAGTTTGACGTCCGCGAACACCGGGGAGCTGTTTTTT
TRBV20-1,TRBD2,few,TRBJ2-1,CSAIGASGSHWNEQFF,TGCAGTGCTATAGGGGCTAGCGGGAGTCACTGGAATGAGCAGTTCTTC
TRBV29-1,-,-,TRBJ1-1,CSVDPQTGKYTEAFF,TGCAGCGTTGACCCTCAGACAGGAAAGTACACTGAAGCTTTCTTT
TRBV7-2,-,few,TRBJ2-3,CASRGGASDTQYF,TGTGCCAGCAGGGGCGGGGCCTCAGATACGCAGTATTTT
TRBV19,-,many,TRBJ2-2,CASSDEIGTGELFF,TGTGCCAGTAGTGACGAGATAGGCACCGGGGAGCTGTTTTTT
TRBV20-1,TRBD2,-,TRBJ2-7,CSARDPLAVIYEQYF,TGCAGTGCTAGAGATCCACTAGCGGTTATCTACGAGCAGTACTTC
TRBV7-9,-,few,TRBJ2-3,CASSSLSITDTQYF,TGTGCCAGCAGCTCCCTGAGCATCACAGATACGCAGTATTTT
TRBV5-5,TRBD1,many,TRBJ2-3,CASRPQGADTQYF,TGTGCCAGCAGACCACAGGGGGCAGATACGCAGTATTTT
TRBV2,TRBD1,-,TRBJ2-2,CASSETGTGAITGELFF,TGTGCCAGCAGCGAAACTGGGACAGGGGCTATCACCGGGGAGCTGTTTTTT
TRBV7-9,TRBD1,-,TRBJ2-2,CASSDRAWTGELFF,TGTGCCAGCAGCGACAGGGCGTGGACCGGGGAGCTGTTTTTT
TRBV12-3/TRBV12-4,-,many,TRBJ2-1,CASSLGGVRRINEQFF,TGTGCCAGCAGTTTAGGGGGGGTGCGGCGTATAAATGAGCAGTTCTTC
TRBV27,-,-,TRBJ2-1,CASGVYNEQFF,TGTGCCAGCGGGGTTTACAATGAGCAGTTCTTC
TRBV10-3,-,few,TRBJ2-7,CAISESTGNEQYF,TGTGCCATCAGTGAGTCGACGGGAAACGAGCAGTACTTC
TRBV20-1,-,-,TRBJ1-2,CSARDGKGMDYGYTF,TGCAGTGCTAGAGATGGGAAGGGGATGGACTATGGCTACACCTTC
TRBV4-1,-,many,TRBJ2-1,CASSHRTTKQFF,TGCGCCAGCAGCCACCGTACGACCAAGCAGTTCTTC
TRBV9,-,-,TRBJ1-5,CASSDGGEQPQHF,TGTGCCAGCAGCGACGGGGGGGAACAGCCCCAGCATTTT
TRBV7-2,-,few,TRBJ2-2,CASSSTRSGELFF,TGTGCCAGCAGCTCAACTAGGTCCGGGGAGCTGTTTTTT
TRBV6-1,-,-,TRBJ1-5,CASTKPPLGPAWDQPQHF,TGTGCCAGCACTAAGCCCCCGTTGGGCCCCGCTTGGGATCAGCCCCAGCATTTT